This T cell receptor beta chain appears in the sequencing data of a study of blood T cell repertoires in COVID-19. For the study at large: Acute and convalescent COVID-19 samples came from the United States, Italy and Spain.

TCRdb's table, derived via immunoSEQ multiplex PCR, lists solely in-frame clones and lacks some. The sample has around 300,000 clones, about 88% seen once; the top ten hold 3%. The source is a woman aged 45-65 years who had recovered from COVID-19. The sequenced sample was PBMCs or T cells enriched from blood (not recorded which).

This chain's CDR3 is CASSVEQNSYNEQFF. In DNA form, the CDR3 reads TGTGCCAGTAGTGTCGAACAGAACTCCTACAATGAGCAGTTCTTC. This rearrangement joins TRBV19 to TRBJ2-1; D gene uncertain. The CDR3 has 15 amino acids. Germline CDR1 LNHDA, CDR2 SQIVND (reference sequence). Trimming took off 5 bases at V and 0 bases at J, with 11 bases between the two ends.